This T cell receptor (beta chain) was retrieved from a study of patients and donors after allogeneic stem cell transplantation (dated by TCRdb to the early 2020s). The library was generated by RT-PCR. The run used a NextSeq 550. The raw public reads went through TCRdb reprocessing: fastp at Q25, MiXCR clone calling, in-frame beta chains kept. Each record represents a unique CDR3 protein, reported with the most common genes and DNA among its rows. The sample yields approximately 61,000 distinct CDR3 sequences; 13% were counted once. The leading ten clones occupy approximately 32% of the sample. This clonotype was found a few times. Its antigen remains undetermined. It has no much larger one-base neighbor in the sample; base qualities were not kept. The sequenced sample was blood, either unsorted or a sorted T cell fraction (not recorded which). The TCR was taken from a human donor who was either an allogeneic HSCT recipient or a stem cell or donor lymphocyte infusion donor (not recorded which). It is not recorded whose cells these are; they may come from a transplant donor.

The base sequence is TGCAGCGTTCGTTTTGGGACAGGGTGGACTGAAGCTTTCTTT. Translated, it reads CSVRFGTGWTEAFF. The sequence joins TRBV29-1 to TRBJ1-1; a stretch of 9 junction bases matches TRBD1. Trimming leaves V shorter by 5 bases and J shorter by 5 bases, with the junction holding 9 bases beyond the gene matches. The germline V gene provides CDR1 SQVTM and CDR2 ANQGSEA. The CDR3 holds 14 amino acids from the cysteine to the phenylalanine. The DNA shown is the 42-base CDR3, in frame from base 1.